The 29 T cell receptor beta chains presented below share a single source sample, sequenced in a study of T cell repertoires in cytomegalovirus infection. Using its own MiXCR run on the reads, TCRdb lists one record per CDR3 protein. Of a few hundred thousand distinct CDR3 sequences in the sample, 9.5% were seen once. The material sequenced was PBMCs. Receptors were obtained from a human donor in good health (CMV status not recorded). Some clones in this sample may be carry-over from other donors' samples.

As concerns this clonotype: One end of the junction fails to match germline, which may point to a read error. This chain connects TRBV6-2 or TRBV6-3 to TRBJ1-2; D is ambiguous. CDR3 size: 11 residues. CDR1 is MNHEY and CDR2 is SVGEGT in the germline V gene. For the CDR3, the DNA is TGTGCCGGCAGTTCTTACTATGGCTACACCTTC. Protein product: CAGSSYYGYTF.

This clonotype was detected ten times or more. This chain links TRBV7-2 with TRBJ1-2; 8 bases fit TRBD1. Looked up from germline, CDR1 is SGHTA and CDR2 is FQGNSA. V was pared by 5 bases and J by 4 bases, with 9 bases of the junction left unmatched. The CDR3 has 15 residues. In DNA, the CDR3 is TGTGCCAGCAGCACAAGCGACAGGGGCGGCTATGGCTACACCTTC. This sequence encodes CASSTSDRGGYGYTF.

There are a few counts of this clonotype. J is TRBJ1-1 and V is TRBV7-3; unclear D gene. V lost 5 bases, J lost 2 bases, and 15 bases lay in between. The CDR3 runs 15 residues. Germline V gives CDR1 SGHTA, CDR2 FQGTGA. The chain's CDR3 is CASSQRRHGNTEAFF. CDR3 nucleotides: TGTGCCAGCAGCCAACGGCGGCACGGAAACACTGAAGCTTTCTTT.

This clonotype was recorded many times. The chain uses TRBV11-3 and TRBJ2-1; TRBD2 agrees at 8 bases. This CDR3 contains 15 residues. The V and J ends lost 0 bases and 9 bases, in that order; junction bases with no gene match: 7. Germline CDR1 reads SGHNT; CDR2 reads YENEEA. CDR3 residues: CASSLDPATSVEQFF. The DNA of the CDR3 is TGTGCCAGCAGCTTAGATCCGGCGACTAGCGTTGAGCAGTTCTTC.

CDR3 sequence reads: CASSLEAAYPYEQYF. The CDR3 coding sequence is TGTGCCAGCAGCTTAGAGGCAGCGTACCCTTACGAGCAGTACTTC. This rearrangement joins TRBV7-6 to TRBJ2-7; D call uncertain. Deletions cut 1 base from V and 4 bases from J, with 14 bases between. This CDR3 region has 15 residues. CDR1 SGHVS and CDR2 FNYEAQ come from the germline V gene.

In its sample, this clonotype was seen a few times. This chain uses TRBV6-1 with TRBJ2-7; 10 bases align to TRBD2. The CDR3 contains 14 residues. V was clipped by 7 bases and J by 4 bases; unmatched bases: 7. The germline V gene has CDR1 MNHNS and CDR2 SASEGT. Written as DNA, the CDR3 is TGTGCCAGCAAGGGGGGACTAGCGCTGTACGAGCAGTACTTC. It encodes CASKGGLALYEQYF.

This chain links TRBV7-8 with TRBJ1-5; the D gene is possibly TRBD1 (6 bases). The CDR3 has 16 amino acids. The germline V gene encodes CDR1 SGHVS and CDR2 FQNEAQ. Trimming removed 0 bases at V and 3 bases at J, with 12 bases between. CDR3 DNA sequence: TGTGCCAGCAGCTTAGCGCAACGGACAGACAATCAGCCCCAGCATTTT. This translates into CASSLAQRTDNQPQHF.

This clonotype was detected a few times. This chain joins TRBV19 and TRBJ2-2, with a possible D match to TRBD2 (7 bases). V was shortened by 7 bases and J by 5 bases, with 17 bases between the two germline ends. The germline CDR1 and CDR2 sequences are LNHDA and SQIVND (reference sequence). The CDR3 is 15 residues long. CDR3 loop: CASTRRGGSTGELFF. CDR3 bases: TGTGCCAGTACCCGAAGGGGGGGATCTACCGGGGAGCTGTTTTTT.

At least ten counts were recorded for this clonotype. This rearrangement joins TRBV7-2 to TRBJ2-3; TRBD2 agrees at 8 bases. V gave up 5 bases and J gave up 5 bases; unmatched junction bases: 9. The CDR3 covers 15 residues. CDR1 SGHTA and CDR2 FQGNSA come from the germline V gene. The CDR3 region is CASSTSLGGGDTQYF. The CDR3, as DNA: TGTGCCAGCAGCACTAGCCTCGGGGGGGGAGATACGCAGTATTTT.

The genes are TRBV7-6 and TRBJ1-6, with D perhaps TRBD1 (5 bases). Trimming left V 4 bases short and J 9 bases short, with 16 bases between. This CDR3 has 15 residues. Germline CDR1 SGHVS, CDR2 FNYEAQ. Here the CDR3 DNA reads TGTGCCAGCAGCTCACGAGGGGCGTTCGGTTCACCCCTCCACTTT. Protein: CASSSRGAFGSPLHF.

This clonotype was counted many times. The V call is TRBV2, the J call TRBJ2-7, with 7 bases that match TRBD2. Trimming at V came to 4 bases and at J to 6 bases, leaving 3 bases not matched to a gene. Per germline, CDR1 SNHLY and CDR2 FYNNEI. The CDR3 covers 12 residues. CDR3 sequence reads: CASSAREGEQYF. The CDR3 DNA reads TGTGCCAGCAGTGCGAGGGAGGGCGAGCAGTACTTC. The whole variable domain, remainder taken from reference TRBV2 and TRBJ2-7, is EPEVTQTPSHQVTQMGQEVILRCVPISNHLYFYWYRQILGQKVEFLVSFYNNEISEKSEIFDDQFSVERPDGSNFTLKIRSTKLEDSAMYFCASSAREGEQYFGPGTRLTVT.

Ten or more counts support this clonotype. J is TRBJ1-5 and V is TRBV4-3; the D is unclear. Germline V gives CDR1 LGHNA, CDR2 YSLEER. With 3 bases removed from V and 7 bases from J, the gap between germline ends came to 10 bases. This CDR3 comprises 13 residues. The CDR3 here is CASSQGVHQPQHF. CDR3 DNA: TGCGCCAGCAGCCAGGGAGTACACCAGCCCCAGCATTTT.

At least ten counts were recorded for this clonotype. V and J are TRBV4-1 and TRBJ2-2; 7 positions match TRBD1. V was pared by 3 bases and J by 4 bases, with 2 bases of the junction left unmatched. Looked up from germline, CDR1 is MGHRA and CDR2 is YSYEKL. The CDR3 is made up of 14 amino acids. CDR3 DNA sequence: TGCGCCAGCAGCCAGGGACAGCTCACCGGGGAGCTGTTTTTT. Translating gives CASSQGQLTGELFF.

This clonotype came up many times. The CDR3 DNA reads as TGTGCCAGCAGCTTATTAGTGGTTCGGGACACTGAAGCTTTCTTT. Translated, it gives CASSLLVVRDTEAFF. The chain carries TRBV7-2 and TRBJ1-1; D call uncertain. The germline V gene encodes CDR1 SGHTA and CDR2 FQGNSA. Trimming removed 2 bases at V and 3 bases at J, with 13 bases between. This CDR3 contains 15 residues. Full variable domain (outside the CDR3, taken from reference TRBV7-2 and TRBJ1-1): GAGVSQSPSNKVTEKGKDVELRCDPISGHTALYWYRQSLGQGLEFLIYFQGNSAPDKSGLPSDRFSAERTGGSVSTLTIQRTQQEDSAVYLCASSLLVVRDTEAFFGQGTRLTVV.

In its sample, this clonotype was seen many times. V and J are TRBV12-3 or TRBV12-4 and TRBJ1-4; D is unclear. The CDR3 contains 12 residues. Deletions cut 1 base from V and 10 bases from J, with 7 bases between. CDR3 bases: TGTGCCAGCAGTTTAGGGCGGGGAAAACTGTTTTTT. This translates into CASSLGRGKLFF.

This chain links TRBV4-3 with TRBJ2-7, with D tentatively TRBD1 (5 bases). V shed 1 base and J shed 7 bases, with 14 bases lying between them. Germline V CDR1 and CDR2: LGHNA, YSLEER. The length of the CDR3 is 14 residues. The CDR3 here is CASSQVVGAREQYF. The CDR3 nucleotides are TGCGCCAGCAGCCAAGTTGTAGGGGCGAGGGAGCAGTACTTC.

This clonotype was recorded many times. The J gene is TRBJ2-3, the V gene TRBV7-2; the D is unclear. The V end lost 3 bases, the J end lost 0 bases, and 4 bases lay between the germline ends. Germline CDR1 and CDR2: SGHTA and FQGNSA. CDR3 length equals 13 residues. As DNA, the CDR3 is TGTGCCAGCAGCTTCCCTAGCACAGATACGCAGTATTTT. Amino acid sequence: CASSFPSTDTQYF.

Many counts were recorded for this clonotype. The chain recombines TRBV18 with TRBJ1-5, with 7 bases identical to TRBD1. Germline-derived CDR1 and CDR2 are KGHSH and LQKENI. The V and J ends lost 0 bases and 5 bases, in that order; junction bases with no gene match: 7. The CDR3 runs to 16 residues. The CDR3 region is CASSPPGQTSYQPQHF. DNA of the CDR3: TGTGCCAGCTCACCACCGGGACAGACGTCATATCAGCCCCAGCATTTT.

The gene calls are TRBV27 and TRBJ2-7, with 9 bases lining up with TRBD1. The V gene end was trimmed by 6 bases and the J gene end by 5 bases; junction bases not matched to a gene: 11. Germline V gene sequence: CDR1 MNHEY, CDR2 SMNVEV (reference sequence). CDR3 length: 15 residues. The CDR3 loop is CASSFSRDRANEQYF. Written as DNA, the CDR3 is TGTGCCAGCAGCTTTTCCCGGGACAGGGCTAACGAGCAGTACTTC.

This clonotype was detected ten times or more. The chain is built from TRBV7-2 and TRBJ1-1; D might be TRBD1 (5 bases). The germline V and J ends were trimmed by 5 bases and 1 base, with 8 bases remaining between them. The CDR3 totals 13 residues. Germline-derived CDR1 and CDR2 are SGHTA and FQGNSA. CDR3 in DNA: TGTGCCAGCAGCCAACAGGCGAACACTGAAGCTTTCTTT. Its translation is CASSQQANTEAFF.

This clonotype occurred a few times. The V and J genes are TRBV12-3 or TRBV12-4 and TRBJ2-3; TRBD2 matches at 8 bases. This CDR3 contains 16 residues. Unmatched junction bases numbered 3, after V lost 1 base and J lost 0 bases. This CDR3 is CASSLGTSLSTDTQYF. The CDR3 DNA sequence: TGTGCCAGCAGTTTAGGGACTAGCTTGAGCACAGATACGCAGTATTTT.

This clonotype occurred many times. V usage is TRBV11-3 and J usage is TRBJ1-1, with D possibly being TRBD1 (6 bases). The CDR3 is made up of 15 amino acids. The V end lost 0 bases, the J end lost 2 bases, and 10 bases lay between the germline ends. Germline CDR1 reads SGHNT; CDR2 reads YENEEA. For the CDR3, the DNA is TGTGCCAGCAGCTTAGACAGCAGGGGTAACACTGAAGCTTTCTTT. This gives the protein CASSLDSRGNTEAFF.

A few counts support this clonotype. The CDR3 protein is CASRTGGNDEQFF. CDR3 sequence (DNA): TGTGCCAGCAGGACAGGGGGTAACGATGAGCAGTTCTTC. V is TRBV6-1 and J is TRBJ2-1; TRBD1 aligns across 9 bases. The CDR3 length is 13 residues. Germline V gives CDR1 MNHNS, CDR2 SASEGT. Trimming removed 6 bases from V and 8 bases from J; junction bases left unmatched: 5.

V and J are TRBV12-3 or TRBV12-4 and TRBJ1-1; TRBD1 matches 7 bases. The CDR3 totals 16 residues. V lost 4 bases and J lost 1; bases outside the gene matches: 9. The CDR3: CASSSSGTASNTEAFF. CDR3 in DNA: TGTGCCAGCAGTTCCTCCGGGACAGCCTCGAACACTGAAGCTTTCTTT.

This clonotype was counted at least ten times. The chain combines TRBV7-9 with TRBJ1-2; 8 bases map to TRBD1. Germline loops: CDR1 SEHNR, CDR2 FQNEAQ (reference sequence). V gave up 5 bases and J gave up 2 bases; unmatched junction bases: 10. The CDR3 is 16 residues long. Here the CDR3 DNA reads TGTGCCAGCAGCCCCGTGGACAGGGCGGTAAACTATGGCTACACCTTC. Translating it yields CASSPVDRAVNYGYTF.

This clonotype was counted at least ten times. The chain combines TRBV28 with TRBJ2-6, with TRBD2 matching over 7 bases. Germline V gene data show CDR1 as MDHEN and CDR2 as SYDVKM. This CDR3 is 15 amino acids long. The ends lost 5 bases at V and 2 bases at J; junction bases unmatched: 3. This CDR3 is CASSPAGAGANVLTF. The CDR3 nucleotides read TGTGCCAGCAGTCCCGCGGGGGCTGGGGCCAACGTCCTGACTTTC.

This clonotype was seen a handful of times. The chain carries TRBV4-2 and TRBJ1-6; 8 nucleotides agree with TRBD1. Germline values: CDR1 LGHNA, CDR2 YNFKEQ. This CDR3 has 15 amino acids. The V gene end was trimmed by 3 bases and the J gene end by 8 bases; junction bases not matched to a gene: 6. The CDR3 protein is CASSHADRADSPLHF. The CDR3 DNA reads TGTGCCAGCAGCCATGCGGACAGGGCAGATTCACCCCTCCACTTT.

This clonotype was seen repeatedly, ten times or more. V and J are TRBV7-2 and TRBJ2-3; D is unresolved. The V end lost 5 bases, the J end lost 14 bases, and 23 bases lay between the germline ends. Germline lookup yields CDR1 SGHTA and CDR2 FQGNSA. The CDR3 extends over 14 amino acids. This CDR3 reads CASSLQTRTVETYF. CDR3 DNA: TGTGCCAGCAGCCTTCAAACTCGGACGGTCGAAACGTATTTT.

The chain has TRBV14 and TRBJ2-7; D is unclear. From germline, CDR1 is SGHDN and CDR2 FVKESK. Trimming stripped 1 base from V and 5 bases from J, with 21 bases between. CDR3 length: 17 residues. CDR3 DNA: TGTGCCAGCAGCCAAGGAACCCCGCGGAGAAGCCACCACGAGCAGTACTTC. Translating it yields CASSQGTPRRSHHEQYF.